This T cell receptor beta chain originates from a study of blood T cell repertoires in COVID-19. At the level of the study: Sites across the United States, Italy and Spain contributed samples from acute and convalescent COVID-19. Sample material is recorded as cDNA or gDNA derived from T cells, B-cell-depleted T cells, or PBMCs.

Original handling: Estimates of nucleated cell counts were drawn from the amplification of reference gene primers. Some clones are missing from TCRdb's copy, which holds only in-frame ones; the method was immunoSEQ multiplex PCR. The DNA was the basis for D and trimming; V, J and clone size are from that table. The sample lists 40,000 to 55,000 clones, around 86% occurring once. Trimming pared 6 bases from V and 0 bases from J, leaving 11 bases between. The germline gives CDR1 MNHNY, CDR2 SVGAGI (reference sequence). CDR3 length: 14 amino acids. Specimen: peripheral blood. The rearrangement joins TRBV6-6 to TRBJ1-1, with D perhaps matching TRBD1 (5 bases). The sequence was obtained from a man in his fifties or sixties with active COVID-19. The DNA for the CDR3 is TGTGCCAGCAGCTATCAGGGAATGAACACTGAAGCTTTCTTT. Its translation is CASSYQGMNTEAFF.